The sequence of this T cell receptor (beta chain) was determined in a study of blood T cell repertoires in COVID-19. As processed by the authors: It was from reference gene primer amplification that nucleated cell counts were estimated. Assay: immunoSEQ multiplex PCR; the TCRdb copy retains only in-frame clones and omits some. That table furnishes V, J and clone size, whereas the DNA furnished D and trimming. Of hundreds of thousands of clones in the sample, under 90% were seen once. The CDR3 contains 20 residues. Trimming removed 0 bases at V and 3 bases at J, with 24 bases between. Germline V lookup: CDR1 LGHDT, CDR2 YNNKEL (reference sequence).

Sequencing input: peripheral blood. V and J are TRBV3-1 (or the pseudogene TRBV3-2) and TRBJ2-1; TRBD1 might be the D (5 bases). The source of this sequence is a man aged 50 or older with acute or convalescent COVID-19. The CDR3: CASSQDSGLREGVSYNEQFF. Here the CDR3 DNA reads TGTGCCAGCAGCCAAGATTCAGGGCTACGAGAAGGGGTAAGCTACAATGAGCAGTTCTTC.